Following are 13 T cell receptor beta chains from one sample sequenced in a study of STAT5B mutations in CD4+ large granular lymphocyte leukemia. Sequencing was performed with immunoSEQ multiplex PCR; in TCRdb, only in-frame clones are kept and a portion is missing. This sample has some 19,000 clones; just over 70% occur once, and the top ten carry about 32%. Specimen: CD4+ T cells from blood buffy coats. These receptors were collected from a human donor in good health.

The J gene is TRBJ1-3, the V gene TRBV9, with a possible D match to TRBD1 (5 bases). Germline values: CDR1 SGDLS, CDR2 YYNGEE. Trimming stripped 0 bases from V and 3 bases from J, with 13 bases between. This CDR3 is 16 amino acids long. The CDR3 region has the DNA TGTGCCAGCAGCGTAGGCCAGGGCTTTAATGGAAACACCATATATTTT. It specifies CASSVGQGFNGNTIYF.

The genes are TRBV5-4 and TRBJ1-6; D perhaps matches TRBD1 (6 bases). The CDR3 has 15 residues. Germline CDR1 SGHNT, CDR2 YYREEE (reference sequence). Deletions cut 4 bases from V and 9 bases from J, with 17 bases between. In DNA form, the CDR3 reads TGTGCCAGCAGCCTCGCACAGGGCGACTCTTCACCCCTCCACTTT. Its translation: CASSLAQGDSSPLHF. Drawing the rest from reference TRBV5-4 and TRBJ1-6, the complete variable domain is ETGVTQSPTHLIKTRGQQVTLRCSSQSGHNTVSWYQQALGQGPQFIFQYYREEENGRGNFPPRFSGLQFPNYSSELNVNALELDDSALYLCASSLAQGDSSPLHFGNGTRLTVT.

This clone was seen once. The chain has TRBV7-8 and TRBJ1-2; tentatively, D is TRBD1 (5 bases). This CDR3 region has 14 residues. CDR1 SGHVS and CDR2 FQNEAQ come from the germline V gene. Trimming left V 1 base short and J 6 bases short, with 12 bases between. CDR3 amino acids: CASSLEGVLNGYTF. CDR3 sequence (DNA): TGTGCCAGCAGCTTAGAAGGGGTGTTGAATGGCTACACCTTC.

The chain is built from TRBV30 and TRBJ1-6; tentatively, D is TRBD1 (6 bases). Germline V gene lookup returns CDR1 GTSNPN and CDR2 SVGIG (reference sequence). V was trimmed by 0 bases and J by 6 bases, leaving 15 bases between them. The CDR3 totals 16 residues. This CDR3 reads CAWSVHSGQTNSPLHF. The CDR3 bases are TGTGCCTGGAGTGTACATTCCGGACAGACTAATTCACCCCTCCACTTT.

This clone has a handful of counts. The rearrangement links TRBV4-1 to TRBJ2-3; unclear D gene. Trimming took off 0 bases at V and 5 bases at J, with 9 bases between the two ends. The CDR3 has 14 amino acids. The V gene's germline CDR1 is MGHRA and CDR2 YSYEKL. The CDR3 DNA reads TGCGCCAGCAGCCAAGATGGTGCGATAGATACGCAGTATTTT. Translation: CASSQDGAIDTQYF.

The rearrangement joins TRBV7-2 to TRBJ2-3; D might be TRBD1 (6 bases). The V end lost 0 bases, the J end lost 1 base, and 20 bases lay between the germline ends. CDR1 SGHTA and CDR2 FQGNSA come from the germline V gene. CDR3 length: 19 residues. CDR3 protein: CASSLAATGRLARTDTQYF. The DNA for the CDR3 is TGTGCCAGCAGCTTAGCGGCGACAGGTCGGCTAGCCCGCACAGATACGCAGTATTTT. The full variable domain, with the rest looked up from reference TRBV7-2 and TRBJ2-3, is GAGVSQSPSNKVTEKGKDVELRCDPISGHTALYWYRQSLGQGLEFLIYFQGNSAPDKSGLPSDRFSAERTGGSVSTLTIQRTQQEDSAVYLCASSLAATGRLARTDTQYFGPGTRLTVL.

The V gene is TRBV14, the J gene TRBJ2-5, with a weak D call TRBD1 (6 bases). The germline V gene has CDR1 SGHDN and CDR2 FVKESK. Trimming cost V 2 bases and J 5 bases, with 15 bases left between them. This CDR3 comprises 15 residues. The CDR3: CASSQWVKQGETQYF. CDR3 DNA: TGTGCCAGCAGCCAATGGGTAAAACAGGGTGAGACCCAGTACTTC.

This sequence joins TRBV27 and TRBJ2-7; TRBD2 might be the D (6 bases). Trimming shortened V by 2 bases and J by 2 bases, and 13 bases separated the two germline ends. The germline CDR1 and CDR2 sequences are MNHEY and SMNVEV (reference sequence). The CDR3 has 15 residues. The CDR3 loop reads CASSLKGRGTYEQYF. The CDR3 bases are TGTGCCAGCAGTTTAAAGGGGCGGGGAACCTACGAGCAGTACTTC.

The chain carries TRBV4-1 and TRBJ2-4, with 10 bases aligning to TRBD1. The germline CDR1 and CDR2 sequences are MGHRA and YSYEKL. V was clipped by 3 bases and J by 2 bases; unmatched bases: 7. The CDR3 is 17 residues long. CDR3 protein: CASSQAGDRGTKNIQYF. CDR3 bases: TGCGCCAGCAGCCAGGCCGGGGACAGGGGAACCAAAAACATTCAGTACTTC.

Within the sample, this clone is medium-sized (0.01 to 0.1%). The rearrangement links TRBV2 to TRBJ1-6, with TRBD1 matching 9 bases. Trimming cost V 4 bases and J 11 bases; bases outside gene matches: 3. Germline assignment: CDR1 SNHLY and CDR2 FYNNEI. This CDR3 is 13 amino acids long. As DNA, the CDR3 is TGTGCCAGCAGTGGGGGACAGGGTCCACCCCTCCACTTT. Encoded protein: CASSGGQGPPLHF. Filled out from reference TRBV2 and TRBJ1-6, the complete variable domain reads EPEVTQTPSHQVTQMGQEVILRCVPISNHLYFYWYRQILGQKVEFLVSFYNNEISEKSEIFDDQFSVERPDGSNFTLKIRSTKLEDSAMYFCASSGGQGPPLHFGNGTRLTVT.

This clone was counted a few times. The CDR3 DNA sequence: TGCGCCAGCAGCCAAGCAGTTCACTATAGCAATCAGCCCCAGCATTTT. It specifies CASSQAVHYSNQPQHF. V gene TRBV4-1 combines with J gene TRBJ1-5; D gene uncertain. V was cut by 1 base and J by 0 bases, with 10 bases left in between. CDR3 length: 16 residues. Germline assignment: CDR1 MGHRA and CDR2 YSYEKL.

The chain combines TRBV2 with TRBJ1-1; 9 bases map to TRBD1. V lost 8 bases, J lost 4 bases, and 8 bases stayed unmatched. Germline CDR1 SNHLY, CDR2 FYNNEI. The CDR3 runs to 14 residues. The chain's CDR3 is CASHWLTGGTEAFF. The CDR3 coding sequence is TGTGCCAGCCACTGGTTGACAGGGGGCACTGAAGCTTTCTTT.

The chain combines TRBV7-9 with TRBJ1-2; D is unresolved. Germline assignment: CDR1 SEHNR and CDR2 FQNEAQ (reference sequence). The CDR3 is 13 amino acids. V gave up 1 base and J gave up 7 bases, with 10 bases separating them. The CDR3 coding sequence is TGTGCCAGCAGCTTAGGAGGGAATGGTGGCTACACCTTC. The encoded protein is CASSLGGNGGYTF.